The 10 T cell receptor beta chains given below trace back to one sample, sequenced in a study of blood T cell repertoires in COVID-19. The method was immunoSEQ multiplex PCR; TCRdb's version includes in-frame clones alone and lacks a portion of them. The data show some 96,000 clones, with about 90% seen just once and 4.5% to 6.5% held by the top ten. Sequencing used peripheral blood. The receptors shown here come from a human donor in a cohort sampled during active COVID-19.

The J gene is TRBJ1-3, the V gene TRBV9; maybe TRBD1 (6 bases). The V gene lost 3 bases and the J gene lost 0 bases, with 22 bases spanning the gap. The CDR3 has 19 amino acids. Germline lookup yields CDR1 SGDLS and CDR2 YYNGEE. CDR3 in amino acids: CASSAHGTHTFVSGNTIYF. The DNA of the CDR3 is TGTGCCAGCAGCGCCCACGGGACACACACTTTTGTCTCTGGAAACACCATATATTTT.

The chain has TRBV6-6 and TRBJ2-2, with a possible D match to TRBD2 (5 bases). Germline V gene lookup returns CDR1 MNHNY and CDR2 SVGAGI (reference sequence). The ends were cut back, 8 bases at V and 0 bases at J, with 13 bases in the middle. This CDR3 is 15 amino acids long. The CDR3 here is CASARPGTNTGELFF. In nucleotides, the CDR3 is TGTGCCAGCGCCCGGCCCGGGACGAACACCGGGGAGCTGTTTTTT.

CDR3 DNA: TGTGCCAGCTGCGTAAGGGAGCGGATTGAAGCTTTCTTT. This sequence encodes CASCVRERIEAFF. This chain uses TRBV5-6 with TRBJ1-1, with no clear D. CDR1 is SGHDT and CDR2 is YYEEEE in the germline V gene. V was pared by 7 bases and J by 7 bases, with 17 bases between. This CDR3 spans 13 amino acids.

This chain joins TRBV7-2 and TRBJ1-5; TRBD1 matches at 7 bases. The CDR3 consists of 13 residues. Unmatched junction bases numbered 7, after V lost 5 bases and J lost 9 bases. Germline CDR1 is SGHTA and CDR2 is FQGNSA. CDR3 sequence reads: CASSARDRRPQHF. CDR3 in DNA: TGTGCCAGCAGCGCCCGGGACAGACGGCCCCAGCATTTT.

The chain is built from TRBV18 and TRBJ1-5; D gene uncertain. Germline-derived CDR1 and CDR2 are KGHSH and LQKENI. V gave up 3 bases and J gave up 7 bases, with 13 bases separating them. CDR3 length: 14 amino acids. This CDR3 reads CASSPTGREQPQHF. Here the CDR3 DNA reads TGTGCCAGCTCACCCACCGGACGGGAGCAGCCCCAGCATTTT. Variable domain in full (rest from reference TRBV18 and TRBJ1-5): NAGVMQNPRHLVRRRGQEARLRCSPMKGHSHVYWYRQLPEEGLKFMVYLQKENIIDESGMPKERFSAEFPKEGPSILRIQQVVRGDSAAYFCASSPTGREQPQHFGDGTRLSIL.

The chain recombines TRBV29-1 with TRBJ2-1; D gene uncertain. Germline assignment: CDR1 SQVTM and CDR2 ANQGSEA. The V and J ends lost 6 bases and 9 bases respectively, with 15 bases between them. The CDR3 sequence is 12 residues long. The CDR3 nucleotides read TGCAGCGTGGAGATTACGTTAGGTGAGCAGTTCTTC. Amino acid sequence: CSVEITLGEQFF.

The V and J genes are TRBV3-1 (or the pseudogene TRBV3-2) and TRBJ2-7; weak D call: TRBD2 (5 bases). Germline V lookup: CDR1 LGHDT, CDR2 YNNKEL (reference sequence). The CDR3 consists of 14 residues. Trimming took off 4 bases at V and 1 base at J, with 11 bases between the two ends. CDR3 nucleotides: TGTGCCAGCAGCCTGGAGGCACTGTCCTACGAGCAGTACTTC. Amino acid sequence: CASSLEALSYEQYF.

The V gene is TRBV28, the J gene TRBJ2-3; 7 bases map to TRBD2. There are 14 residues in the CDR3. Germline assignment: CDR1 MDHEN and CDR2 SYDVKM. Germline trimming cut 2 bases from V and 3 bases from J; bases unmatched to any gene: 2. The CDR3 here is CASSLAGVTDTQYF. CDR3 DNA sequence: TGTGCCAGCAGTTTAGCGGGAGTAACAGATACGCAGTATTTT. Full variable domain (outside the CDR3, taken from reference TRBV28 and TRBJ2-3): DVKVTQSSRYLVKRTGEKVFLECVQDMDHENMFWYRQDPGLGLRLIYFSYDVKMKEKGDIPEGYSVSREKKERFSLILESASTNQTSMYLCASSLAGVTDTQYFGPGTRLTVL.

This clone was counted between two and nine times. The CDR3 DNA is TGTGCCAGCAGCCCCCGGACTAGCGCTACCTACGAGCAGTACTTC. Amino acids: CASSPRTSATYEQYF. This chain joins TRBV9 and TRBJ2-7; TRBD2 matches at 9 bases. Germline assignment: CDR1 SGDLS and CDR2 YYNGEE. The length of the CDR3 is 15 residues. The V gene end was trimmed by 4 bases and the J gene end by 2 bases; junction bases not matched to a gene: 7.

V is TRBV6-5 and J is TRBJ2-7; 10 positions match TRBD1. V was pared by 6 bases and J by 4 bases, with 6 bases of the junction left unmatched. This CDR3 contains 14 residues. In germline, CDR1 is MNHEY, CDR2 SVGAGI. The chain's CDR3 is CASRTDRGHYEQYF. Written as DNA, the CDR3 is TGTGCCAGCAGGACCGACAGGGGGCATTACGAGCAGTACTTC.